This T cell receptor (beta chain) originates from a study of T-cell reconstitution after alpha-beta-depleted transplantation in children. This CDR3 comprises 15 residues. CDR1 is LNHDA, CDR2 SQIVND, per germline (reference sequence). Between the trimmed V and J ends, which lost 0 bases and 5 bases, there was a span of 13 bases. The authors prepared the TCRbeta library with unique molecular identifiers. TCRdb redid the calling of the PCR reads with MiXCR, one entry per CDR3 protein. Of around 400,000 distinct CDR3 sequences listed, roughly 10% are singletons. The sample consisted of PBMCs from the stem cell graft donor, taken from the stem cell graft. The chain links TRBV19 to TRBJ1-2; the D is unclear. This TCR was recovered from a human donor who donated a stem cell graft to a child with acute myeloid leukemia. CDR3 in amino acids: CASSIDHTEGYGYTF. DNA for the CDR3: TGTGCCAGTAGTATAGATCACACTGAAGGGTATGGCTACACCTTC.